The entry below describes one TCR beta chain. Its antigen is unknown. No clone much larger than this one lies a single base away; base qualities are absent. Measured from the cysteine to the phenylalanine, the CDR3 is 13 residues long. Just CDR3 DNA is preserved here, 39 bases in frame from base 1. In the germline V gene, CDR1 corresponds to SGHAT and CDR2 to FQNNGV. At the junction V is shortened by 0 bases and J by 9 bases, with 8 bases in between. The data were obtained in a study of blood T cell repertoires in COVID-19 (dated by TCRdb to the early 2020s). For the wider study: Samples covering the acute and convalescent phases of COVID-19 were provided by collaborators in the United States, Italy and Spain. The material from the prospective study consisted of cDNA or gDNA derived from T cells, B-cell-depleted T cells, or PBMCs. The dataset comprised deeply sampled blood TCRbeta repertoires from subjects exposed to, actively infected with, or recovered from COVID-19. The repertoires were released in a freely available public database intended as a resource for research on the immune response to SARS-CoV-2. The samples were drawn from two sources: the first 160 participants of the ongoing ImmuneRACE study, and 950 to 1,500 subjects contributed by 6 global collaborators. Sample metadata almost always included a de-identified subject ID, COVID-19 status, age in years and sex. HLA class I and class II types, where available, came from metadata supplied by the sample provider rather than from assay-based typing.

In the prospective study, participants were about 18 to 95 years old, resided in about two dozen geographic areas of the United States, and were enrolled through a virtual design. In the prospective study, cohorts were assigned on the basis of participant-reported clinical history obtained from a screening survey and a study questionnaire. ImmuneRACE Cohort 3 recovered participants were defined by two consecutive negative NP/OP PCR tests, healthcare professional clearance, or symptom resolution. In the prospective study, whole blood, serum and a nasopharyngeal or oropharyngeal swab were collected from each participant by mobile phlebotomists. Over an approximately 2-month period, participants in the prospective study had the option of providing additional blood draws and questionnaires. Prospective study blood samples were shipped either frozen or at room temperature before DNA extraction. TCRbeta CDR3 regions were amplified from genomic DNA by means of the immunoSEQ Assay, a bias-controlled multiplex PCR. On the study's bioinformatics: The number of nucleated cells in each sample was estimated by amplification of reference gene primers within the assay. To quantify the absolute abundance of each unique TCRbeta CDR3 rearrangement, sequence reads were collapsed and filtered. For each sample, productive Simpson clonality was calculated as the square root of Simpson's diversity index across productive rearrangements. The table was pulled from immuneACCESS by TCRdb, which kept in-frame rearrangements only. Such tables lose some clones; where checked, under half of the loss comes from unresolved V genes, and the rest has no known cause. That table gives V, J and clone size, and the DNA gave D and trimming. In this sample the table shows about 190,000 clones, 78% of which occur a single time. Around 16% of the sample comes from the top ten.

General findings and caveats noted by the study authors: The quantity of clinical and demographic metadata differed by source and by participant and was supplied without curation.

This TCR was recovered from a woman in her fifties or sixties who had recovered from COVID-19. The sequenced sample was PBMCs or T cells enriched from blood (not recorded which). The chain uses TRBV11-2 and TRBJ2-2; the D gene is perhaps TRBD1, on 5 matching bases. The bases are TGTGCCAGCAGCTTAGACAGGGCACGGGAGCTGTTTTTT. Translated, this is CASSLDRARELFF.